This T cell receptor beta chain was found in a study of T-cell reconstitution after alpha-beta-depleted transplantation in children. The TCRbeta library incorporated unique molecular identifiers. TCRdb fed the PCR reads into MiXCR, producing one record per CDR3 protein. The profile shows about 470,000 distinct CDR3 sequences, approximately 41% of them singletons. A few counts support this clonotype. The antigen remains unidentified. Study-level points and caveats: Reportedly, alpha-beta T cells present about two months post-transplant originated from several hundred expanded clones of graft origin. Day-60 TCRbeta diversity that was high in some patients was derived from surviving recipient T cells and thymic progenitors.

The CDR3 is made up of 14 amino acids. Looked up from germline, CDR1 is MDHEN and CDR2 is SYDVKM. The V and J ends lost 3 bases and 6 bases, in that order; junction bases with no gene match: 5. This specimen was PBMCs, taken before TCRalphabeta/CD19-depleted stem cell transplant. The chain carries TRBV28 and TRBJ1-5, with 7 nucleotides matching TRBD1. The source is a girl aged 2-9 years with aplastic anemia, due to receive a stem cell transplant. This chain's CDR3 is CASSFTGAAQPQHF. The DNA of the CDR3 is TGTGCCAGCAGTTTCACAGGGGCTGCTCAGCCCCAGCATTTT.